A selection of T cell receptor beta chains follows, all from one sample in a study of blood T cells in healthy people across ages. TCRdb independently ran MiXCR on the 5' RACE reads; one entry per CDR3 protein. The sample yields about 1.8 million distinct CDR3 sequences, 49% seen once. The sequenced sample consisted of blood. The origin of the receptors is a woman in her thirties or forties in good health. Each CDR3 is given with its conserved first and last residue. A D gene is named only where the DNA matches it firmly. Clone size appears in some rows only: once, few, many, or a class for an expanded clone.

>TRBJ1-4|TRBV12-3/TRBV12-4|once|.
TGTGCCAGCAGTTTACGGAGTATAGGTGAAAAACTGTTTTTT
CASSLRSIGEKLFF
>TRBJ2-1|TRBV27|.|TRBD2
TGTGCCAGCAGTTCCGCACTAGCGGGGGGTTACAATGAGCAGTTCTTC
CASSSALAGGYNEQFF
>TRBJ1-5|TRBV20-1|.|.
TGCAGTGCTAGAGTATCAAGGGAGGGGAATCAGCCCCAGCATTTT
CSARVSREGNQPQHF
>TRBJ2-4|TRBV9|.|TRBD1
TGTGCCAGCAGCGACAGGGGCGATGGGGCCAAAAACATTCAGTACTTC
CASSDRGDGAKNIQYF
>TRBJ2-7|TRBV4-3|.|.
TGCGCCAGCAGCCAAGATACAGGAACCATTTCCTACGAGCAGTACTTC
CASSQDTGTISYEQYF
>TRBJ2-5|TRBV5-4|.|TRBD2
TGTGCCAGCAGCTCAGGCGGGGGGGGGAACCAAGAGACCCAGTACTTC
CASSSGGGGNQETQYF
>TRBJ2-5|TRBV7-6|.|.
TGTGCCAGCACTCGGGAGGGGGCGGCGATAAGTGAGCAGTACTTC
CASTREGAAISEQYF
>TRBJ2-1|TRBV6-2/TRBV6-3|.|.
TGTGCCAGCAGTTACCCCCTTCTTGGACCCCAACGGAGGAATGAGCAGTTCTTC
CASSYPLLGPQRRNEQFF
>TRBJ2-4|TRBV4-2|.|TRBD2
TGTGCCAGCAGCCAAGGGGCTAGCGGGGGGCTAGCCAAAAACATTCAGTACTTC
CASSQGASGGLAKNIQYF
>TRBJ2-1|TRBV12-5|.|.
TGTGCTAGTGCCCTCGTTTGGGGCAATGAGCAGTTCTTC
CASALVWGNEQFF
>TRBJ1-2|TRBV4-2|few|.
TGTGCCAGCAGCCAACCGGGGGCGGACTATGGCTACACCTTC
CASSQPGADYGYTF
>TRBJ2-1|TRBV6-6|.|TRBD1
TGTGCCAGCATCACTAAGGGACAGAGCTCCTACAATGAGCGGTTCTTC
CASITKGQSSYNERFF
>TRBJ2-5|TRBV6-2/TRBV6-3|few|TRBD2
TGTGCCAGCAGTTCTGGACTAGCGGGGCTACACGAGACCCAGTACTTC
CASSSGLAGLHETQYF
>TRBJ2-4|TRBV28|few|.
TGTGCCAGCACTGCCCCGACAGTAGCCAAAAACATTCAGTACTTC
CASTAPTVAKNIQYF
>TRBJ2-3|TRBV20-1|few|.
TGCAGTGCTAGTGAACTGGCCAAAAGCACAGATACGCAGTATTTT
CSASELAKSTDTQYF
>TRBJ2-5|TRBV6-1|.|.
TGTGCCAGCACGACTCCGGGGGCAAGGACCCAGTACTTC
CASTTPGARTQYF
>TRBJ2-3|TRBV28|few|TRBD2
TGTGCCAGCATCCAGCGGGGCCCAGATACGCAGTATTTT
CASIQRGPDTQYF
>TRBJ1-2|TRBV7-2|many|.
TGTGCCAGCAGTTTGGCCAGGACTAACTATGGCTACACCTTC
CASSLARTNYGYTF
>TRBJ2-5|TRBV6-6|.|.
TGTGCCAGCAGTGGCTCTTGGGGCGGAGGAGAGACCCAGTACTTC
CASSGSWGGGETQYF
>TRBJ2-7|TRBV21-1|few|.
TGTGCCAGCAGCGGGGGGGCAGTCTCGACCTACGAGCAGTACTTC
CASSGGAVSTYEQYF
>TRBJ2-7|TRBV25-1|.|.
TGTGCCAGCAGTGAAGTAGGTAGATTGAGCAATGAGCAGTACTTC
CASSEVGRLSNEQYF
>TRBJ2-3|TRBV20-1|.|.
TGCAGTGCTAGTTGGGGCACAGATACGCAGTATTTT
CSASWGTDTQYF
>TRBJ2-7|TRBV27|.|TRBD2
TGTGCCAGCAAACCTGGGGGGGGGGACTACGAGCAGTACTTC
CASKPGGGDYEQYF
>TRBJ2-5|TRBV14|.|.
TGTGCCAGCAGCCAAGAGTGGGACCGGGAAGAGACCCAGTACTTC
CASSQEWDREETQYF
>TRBJ2-3|TRBV9|.|TRBD2
TGTGCCAGCAGCGGCCCGAGCGGGGGGGCGACAGATACGCAGTATTTT
CASSGPSGGATDTQYF
>TRBJ2-1|TRBV27|.|TRBD1
TGTGCCAGCAGTCCATCCGCTGGACAGGGGGCTAATGAGCAGTTCTTC
CASSPSAGQGANEQFF
>TRBJ2-3|TRBV6-2/TRBV6-3|.|.
TGTGCCAGCAGTACCCCGCCGGGGGGCCGTACAGATACGCAGTATTTT
CASSTPPGGRTDTQYF
>TRBJ2-1|TRBV7-9|.|.
TGTGCCAGCAGCTTCACAGGCGAGACCCAGTTCTTC
CASSFTGETQFF
>TRBJ2-4|TRBV28|.|TRBD2
TGTGCCAGCAGTTTCGGAGCGGGGGGGCAAGGCAAGCAGTACTTC
CASSFGAGGQGKQYF
>TRBJ2-3|TRBV20-1|.|.
TGCAGTGCTAGAGATGTTAACCCGGCAGATACGCAGTATTTT
CSARDVNPADTQYF
>TRBJ2-5|TRBV6-5|.|TRBD2
TGTGCCAGCAGTTACATTGGCGGGGGGGGAGAGACCCAGTACTTC
CASSYIGGGGETQYF
>TRBJ1-2|TRBV7-9|.|TRBD1
TGTGCCAGCATCCTTACAGGGGACAACTATGGCTACACCTTC
CASILTGDNYGYTF
>TRBJ2-3|TRBV27|.|.
TGTGCCAGCAGTGGGGAGGGGGGGATACGTACAGATACGCAGTATTTT
CASSGEGGIRTDTQYF
>TRBJ1-6|TRBV6-2/TRBV6-3|.|.
TGTGCCAGCAGTTACTCCGGAGTCAGCTCCTATAATTCACCCCTCCACTTT
CASSYSGVSSYNSPLHF
>TRBJ2-1|TRBV7-9|few|TRBD2
TGTGCCAGCAGCTCCCCGGAACTAGCGGGTAGGGATGAGCAGTTCTTC
CASSSPELAGRDEQFF
>TRBJ1-2|TRBV4-2|few|TRBD1
TGTGCCAGCAGCCAAGAGGACAGGGTTTTCTATGGCTACACCTTC
CASSQEDRVFYGYTF
>TRBJ1-6|TRBV5-1|.|TRBD1
TGCGCCAGCAGCTCGGGACAGGGGTGGCCACCCCTCCACTTT
CASSSGQGWPPLHF
>TRBJ2-7|TRBV6-2/TRBV6-3|.|.
TGTGCCAGCAGTTATTCCGGGACACATATTAACTACGAGCAGTACTTC
CASSYSGTHINYEQYF
>TRBJ2-1|TRBV20-1|once|TRBD2
TGCAGTGCTCTAGACAGGACTAGCGGGGGATCGAATGAGCAGTTCTTC
CSALDRTSGGSNEQFF
>TRBJ2-4|TRBV12-3/TRBV12-4|.|.
TGTGCCAGCAGCGACTCCAGGGGTGTCAAAAACATTCAGTACTTC
CASSDSRGVKNIQYF
>TRBJ2-5|TRBV29-1|many|TRBD2
TGCAGCGTTGACCCTAGCGGGGGCCAAGAGACCCAGTACTTC
CSVDPSGGQETQYF
>TRBJ2-6|TRBV6-5|.|.
TGTGCCAGCATCTCAACCAGTGGATCTGGGGCCAACGTCCTGACTTTC
CASISTSGSGANVLTF
>TRBJ1-2|TRBV7-8|few|TRBD1
TGTGCCAGCAGTTTCGACAGGCACAGGGGTGGTGGCTACACCTTC
CASSFDRHRGGGYTF
>TRBJ2-6|TRBV7-2|few|.
TGTGCCAGCAGCTTAGTGGAACCGACGGGGGCCAACGTCCTGACTTTC
CASSLVEPTGANVLTF
>TRBJ2-5|TRBV6-5|.|.
TGTGCCAGCAGTTTCAGGACGGGGCGGTTCGAAGTTGGTGGGTCCCTGCGAGAGACCCAGTACTTC
CASSFRTGRFEVGGSLRETQYF
>TRBJ2-4|TRBV6-5|.|TRBD2
TGTGCCGGCAGTTACTCGGGGACTAGTGGTAGGAACGCCAAAAACATTCAGTACTTC
CAGSYSGTSGRNAKNIQYF
>TRBJ1-2|TRBV6-2/TRBV6-3|once|.
TGTGCCAGCAGTTCCAGGATAGTGCGTGGCTACACCTTC
CASSSRIVRGYTF
>TRBJ2-4|TRBV7-9|.|TRBD2
TGTGCCAGCAGCCAAAGGGACTACCACACTCAGTACTTC
CASSQRDYHTQYF
>TRBJ2-1|TRBV12-3/TRBV12-4|.|TRBD2
TGTGCCAGCAGTTATCGGACTAGCGGTTTCCAAGAGACCCAGTTCTTC
CASSYRTSGFQETQFF
>TRBJ2-7|TRBV6-5|.|.
TGTGCCAGCAGTAAAGCCAGGGGTTTCACCTACGAGCAGTACTTC
CASSKARGFTYEQYF
>TRBJ2-3|TRBV20-1|.|TRBD2
TGCAGTGCTAGGGAGGCGGGGGGAGGAGATACGCAGTATTTT
CSAREAGGGDTQYF
>TRBJ2-7|TRBV6-6|.|TRBD1
TGTGCCAGCAGTGCTCCGACAGGGAATTACGAGCAGTACTTC
CASSAPTGNYEQYF
>TRBJ1-4|TRBV7-9|.|.
TGTGCCAGCAGCTCTGGACAGACAACTAATGAAAAACCGTTTTTT
CASSSGQTTNEKPFF